This TCR beta chain was sequenced in a study of monozygotic twins with inflammatory bowel disease. Investigators pulled total RNA out of whole blood and did not sort T cells. This CDR3 region has 16 residues. The V gene's germline CDR1 is SGHRS and CDR2 YFSETQ. No DNA is given; TCRdb re-called the 5' RACE reads and lists each CDR3 protein once. The sample holds over 110,000 distinct CDR3 sequences. The chain links TRBV5-1 to TRBJ2-7; with no DNA, the TCRdb D assignment of TRBD2 cannot be verified. This sequence was found in a human donor with ulcerative colitis or Crohn's disease, or a healthy co-twin of an affected twin (not recorded which). The specimen was blood. CDR3 residues: CASSGLAGEPTYEQYF. The whole variable domain, filled in from reference TRBV5-1 and TRBJ2-7, reads KAGVTQTPRYLIKTRGQQVTLSCSPISGHRSVSWYQQTPGQGLQFLFEYFSETQRNKGNFPGRFSGRQFSNSRSEMNVSTLELGDSALYLCASSGLAGEPTYEQYFGPGTRLTVT.